One and the same sample provided the 19 T cell receptor beta chains below, sequenced in a study of OX40 agonist ivuxolimab in advanced cancers. Only in-frame clones appear in the TCRdb table, and some are missing; sequencing was by immunoSEQ multiplex PCR. Of about 40,000 clones listed, approximately 83% are singletons. Sequenced material: CD4+ or CD8+ T cells sorted from blood, taken in a trial of the OX40 agonist ivuxolimab. Receptor source: an adult with an advanced solid tumor such as melanoma, head and neck, liver or kidney cancer.

The chain uses TRBV27 and TRBJ2-1, with a weak D call TRBD2 (5 bases). The CDR3 is 16 residues long. The V gene's germline CDR1 is MNHEY and CDR2 SMNVEV (reference sequence). V lost 2 bases to trimming and J lost 6 bases, with 17 bases between them. The CDR3 DNA follows: TGTGCCAGCAGTTTAGAGCGGCCCAATCGGGGCAATGAGCAGTTCTTC. This encodes CASSLERPNRGNEQFF.

The CDR3 loop reads CASSPQGYTQYF. DNA for the CDR3: TGTGCCAGCAGCCCCCAGGGTTACACGCAGTATTTT. This chain links TRBV14 with TRBJ2-3, with a possible D match to TRBD1 (5 bases). This CDR3 has 12 residues. Germline-derived CDR1 and CDR2 are SGHDN and FVKESK. V lost 4 bases and J lost 9, with 11 bases in between.

This clone was detected once. The J gene is TRBJ2-7, the V gene TRBV9, with 10 bases matching TRBD2. V lost 4 bases and J lost 2; bases outside the gene matches: 9. CDR3 length equals 16 residues. Germline-derived CDR1 and CDR2 are SGDLS and YYNGEE. CDR3 coding DNA: TGTGCCAGCAGCCAGCGGGAGGGCCTCCTGACCTACGAGCAGTACTTC. This gives the protein CASSQREGLLTYEQYF. Complete variable domain (other parts from reference TRBV9 and TRBJ2-7): DSGVTQTPKHLITATGQRVTLRCSPRSGDLSVYWYQQSLDQGLQFLIQYYNGEERAKGNILERFSAQQFPDLHSELNLSSLELGDSALYFCASSQREGLLTYEQYFGPGTRLTVT.

This rearrangement joins TRBV28 to TRBJ2-5; unclear D gene. The V gene's germline CDR1 is MDHEN and CDR2 SYDVKM. This CDR3 region has 14 residues. V lost 7 bases and J lost 1, with 13 bases in between. CDR3 residues: CASIPIYSQETQYF. As DNA, the CDR3 is TGTGCCAGCATCCCCATATACAGCCAAGAGACCCAGTACTTC.

This clone was seen only once. The chain is built from TRBV7-9 and TRBJ2-3, with D uncertain. Trimming cost V 0 bases and J 4 bases, with 8 bases left between them. CDR3 length: 14 amino acids. Germline CDR1 and CDR2: SEHNR and FQNEAQ (reference sequence). DNA for the CDR3: TGTGCCAGCAGCTTAGCGAGTTTCGCAGATACGCAGTATTTT. Its translation is CASSLASFADTQYF.

The V gene is TRBV10-2, the J gene TRBJ2-7; possibly TRBD1 or TRBD2 for D (5 bases each). Trimming cost V 3 bases and J 3 bases, with 15 bases left between them. This CDR3 has 15 residues. Germline CDR1 reads WSHSY; CDR2 reads SAAADI. The CDR3 region has the DNA TGCGCCAGCAGTGAAGTTTACGGGGCCAACTACGAGCAGTACTTC. Translation: CASSEVYGANYEQYF.

This clone was counted between two and nine times. This chain connects TRBV13 to TRBJ1-6; the D is unclear. From germline, CDR1 is PRHDT and CDR2 FYEKMQ (reference sequence). Trimming pared 0 bases from V and 0 bases from J, leaving 6 bases between. The CDR3 loop spans 16 amino acids. The CDR3 DNA reads TGTGCCAGCAGCTTAGGGGGGAGCTCCTATAATTCACCCCTCCACTTT. Translating it yields CASSLGGSSYNSPLHF. Full variable domain (missing parts from reference TRBV13 and TRBJ1-6): AAGVIQSPRHLIKEKRETATLKCYPIPRHDTVYWYQQGPGQDPQFLISFYEKMQSDKGSIPDRFSAQQFSDYHSELNMSSLELGDSALYFCASSLGGSSYNSPLHFGNGTRLTVT.

This clone has only a few counts. The chain couples TRBV4-1 to TRBJ1-5; 10 nucleotides match TRBD1. The ends lost 4 bases at V and 6 bases at J; junction bases unmatched: 3. The length of the CDR3 is 14 residues. Germline V lookup: CDR1 MGHRA, CDR2 YSYEKL. The CDR3 is CASSPDRGFQPQHF. The CDR3 DNA follows: TGCGCCAGCAGCCCGGACAGGGGGTTTCAGCCCCAGCATTTT.

This sequence joins TRBV6-5 and TRBJ2-7; D is perhaps TRBD1 (6 bases). In germline, CDR1 is MNHEY, CDR2 SVGAGI. V lost 6 bases to trimming and J lost 3 bases, with 18 bases between them. The CDR3 sequence is 15 residues long. The DNA for the CDR3 is TGTGCCAGCAGCCCCGTGGGACAATCCTTCTACGAGCAGTACTTC. Its protein product is CASSPVGQSFYEQYF.

J is TRBJ1-6 and V is TRBV5-4, with TRBD1 matching 10 bases. Germline V lookup: CDR1 SGHNT, CDR2 YYREEE (reference sequence). V shed 5 bases and J 10 bases; nucleotides not matched to a gene: 6. The CDR3 is 14 amino acids. CDR3 region: CASRKGTGDSPLHF. DNA of the CDR3: TGTGCCAGCAGAAAAGGGACAGGGGACTCACCCCTCCACTTT.

This sequence joins TRBV6-1 and TRBJ2-1, with D possibly TRBD2 on 7 matching bases. Trimming cost V 6 bases and J 8 bases, with 20 bases left between them. Germline V lookup: CDR1 MNHNS, CDR2 SASEGT. The CDR3 loop spans 15 amino acids. The CDR3 nucleotides read TGTGCCAGCAGACTTTTGGGACTCGGGGGGCATGAGCAGTTCTTC. It specifies CASRLLGLGGHEQFF.

The chain is built from TRBV10-3 and TRBJ2-5; 8 bases align to TRBD2. The CDR3 extends over 14 amino acids. The junction had 6 bases not matched to a gene; V was cut back by 6 bases and J by 3 bases. Germline values: CDR1 ENHRY, CDR2 SYGVKD. The chain's CDR3 is CAIRRAGVEETQYF. The CDR3 DNA reads TGTGCCATCAGACGAGCGGGGGTTGAAGAGACCCAGTACTTC.

This clone was seen more than once but under ten times. This chain connects TRBV18 to TRBJ1-4; 9 positions match TRBD1. V was clipped by 4 bases and J by 3 bases; unmatched bases: 6. CDR1 is KGHSH, CDR2 LQKENI, per germline. CDR3 length: 16 residues. The CDR3 loop is CASSRNRDRANEKLFF. The CDR3 region has the DNA TGTGCCAGCTCACGTAACCGGGACAGGGCTAATGAAAAACTGTTTTTT.

V is TRBV7-8 and J is TRBJ2-1, with D possibly being TRBD1 (5 bases). V was pared by 0 bases and J by 4 bases, with 16 bases between. Germline V gene sequence: CDR1 SGHVS, CDR2 FQNEAQ. This CDR3 has 17 residues. The CDR3: CASSLAVSGILYNEQFF. The CDR3, as DNA: TGTGCCAGCAGCTTAGCGGTTTCAGGGATCCTATACAATGAGCAGTTCTTC.

Here the CDR3 DNA reads TGTGCCAGCAGCGCCGCGGAAAGAGGTGAAGCTTTCTTT. The encoded protein is CASSAAERGEAFF. This sequence joins TRBV9 and TRBJ1-1; D unresolved. Germline V lookup: CDR1 SGDLS, CDR2 YYNGEE. Deletions cut 3 bases from V and 7 bases from J, with 13 bases between. The CDR3 is 13 amino acids.

This chain joins TRBV27 and TRBJ2-3, with unresolved D. V dropped 8 bases and J dropped 2 bases, with 11 bases sitting between them. The V gene's germline CDR1 is MNHEY and CDR2 SMNVEV (reference sequence). This CDR3 spans 13 amino acids. The CDR3 bases are TGTGCCAGCGCACGGGCCCCCACAGATACGCAGTATTTT. This gives the protein CASARAPTDTQYF.

The V call is TRBV12-5, the J call TRBJ2-2; D is undetermined. This CDR3 region has 12 residues. The ends were cut back, 3 bases at V and 7 bases at J, with 6 bases in the middle. The germline CDR1 and CDR2 sequences are LGHNT and FRNRAP. CDR3 in DNA: TGTGCTAGTGGTTTAGAACTCGGGGAGCTGTTTTTT. Translated, it gives CASGLELGELFF.

This clone was found a few times. The chain is built from TRBV19 and TRBJ2-7; 8 bases agree with TRBD1. The CDR3 loop spans 16 amino acids. Trimming removed 2 bases from V and 5 bases from J; junction bases left unmatched: 11. Looked up from germline, CDR1 is LNHDA and CDR2 is SQIVND (reference sequence). The CDR3 bases are TGTGCCAGTAGTATATTGCCGGGCAGGGGGCGGCACGAGCAGTACTTC. Its protein is CASSILPGRGRHEQYF.

This clone came up many times. The chain links TRBV7-6 to TRBJ2-7, with D unresolved. V was shortened by 0 bases and J by 7 bases, with 10 bases between the two germline ends. Germline-derived CDR1 and CDR2 are SGHVS and FNYEAQ. The CDR3 loop spans 13 amino acids. The CDR3 region is CASSLASYGEQYF. As DNA, the CDR3 is TGTGCCAGCAGCTTAGCGTCGTACGGGGAGCAGTACTTC.